The present T cell receptor beta chain was sequenced within a study of blood T cell repertoires in COVID-19 (dated by TCRdb to about 2020). About the full investigation: Samples covering the acute and convalescent phases of COVID-19 were provided by collaborators in the United States, Italy and Spain. HLA class I and class II types, where available, came from metadata supplied by the sample provider rather than from assay-based typing. The repertoires were released in a freely available public database meant as a resource for research on the immune response to SARS-CoV-2. Samples were obtained from the ongoing ImmuneRACE study (first 160 participants) and from about 1,300 subjects provided by 6 global collaborators. The prospective study material was composed of cDNA or gDNA derived from T cells, B-cell-depleted T cells, or PBMCs. Sample metadata almost always included a de-identified subject ID, COVID-19 status, age in years and sex. The dataset comprised deeply sampled blood TCRbeta repertoires from subjects exposed to, actively infected with, or recovered from COVID-19.

Taken from the germline V gene, the CDR1 and CDR2 loops are LGHNT and FRNRAP. For this chain, trimming is 3 bases at the V end and 6 bases at the J end, and the number of junction bases without a gene match is 9. The CDR3, from cysteine to phenylalanine, totals 16 residues. Just CDR3 DNA is preserved here, 48 bases in frame from base 1. As to this clone: It lacks a known antigen. There are no base qualities to consult, and no much larger clone falls within one base.

Overall study results and their limits: The quantity of clinical and demographic metadata differed by source and by participant and was supplied without curation.

Each collaborating institution followed its own protocols to collect whole blood in K2EDTA tubes. For TCRbeta analysis, collaborators shipped samples as frozen whole blood, isolated PBMCs, or DNA extracted from either of those sample types. The immunoSEQ Assay, a bias-controlled multiplex PCR, was used to amplify TCRbeta CDR3 regions from genomic DNA. In the authors' own workflow: The number of nucleated cells in each sample was estimated by amplification of reference gene primers within the assay. To quantify the absolute abundance of each unique TCRbeta CDR3 rearrangement, sequence reads were collapsed and filtered. For each sample, productive Simpson clonality was calculated as the square root of Simpson's diversity index across productive rearrangements. Drawn from immuneACCESS, this table holds only the in-frame rearrangements with V and J called that TCRdb kept. Clones are partly lost; checked studies trace under half to an unresolved V gene and leave the rest unexplained. V, J and clone size reflect that table, while D and trimming were determined from the DNA. Recorded for this sample are roughly 87,000 clones; roughly 89% of them occurred a single time. Approximately 5.5% of the sample comes from the top ten.

Sequenced sample: peripheral blood. The clonotype originates from a woman aged 80 or over with active COVID-19. The chain employs TRBV12-5 and TRBJ2-7; TRBD1 agrees with 12 junctional bases. The CDR3 reads as follows: CASGFSEQGQGAEQYF. At the DNA level, the sequence is TGTGCTAGTGGTTTCTCGGAGCAGGGACAGGGGGCCGAGCAGTACTTC.